The 29 T cell receptor beta chains given below trace back to one sample, sequenced in a study of shared clonotypes between healthy human individuals. Profiling relied on immunoSEQ multiplex PCR, and the TCRdb table lists in-frame clones only, not all of them. The sample includes approximately 1.5 million clones, 98% of them seen just once. Material for sequencing was naive CD4+ T cells sorted from blood. Described subset: CD45RA+ positively selected. Receptors were obtained from a man aged 25-40 years in good health.

The CDR3, as DNA: TGTGCCAGCAGTGAATCTTTGCTCGCGAGCTCCTACAATGAGCAGTTCTTC. As protein: CASSESLLASSYNEQFF. The chain joins TRBV2 to TRBJ2-1; no clear D gene. The CDR3 is 17 residues long. CDR1 is SNHLY and CDR2 is FYNNEI in the germline V gene. With 2 bases removed from V and 0 bases from J, the gap between germline ends came to 14 bases.

The CDR3 DNA reads as TGTGCCAGCAGCTTTTCCAATTCCTACGAGCAGTACTTC. Residues: CASSFSNSYEQYF. The chain couples TRBV5-6 to TRBJ2-7, with D uncertain. The germline gives CDR1 SGHDT, CDR2 YYEEEE. Trimming left V 2 bases short and J 1 base short, with 7 bases between. This CDR3 is built from 13 residues.

The chain couples TRBV5-4 to TRBJ2-3, with 8 bases matching TRBD2. V dropped 7 bases and J dropped 3; count of bases not matched to a gene: 10. CDR1 and CDR2 from the germline V gene are SGHNT and YYREEE (reference sequence). The CDR3 has 15 amino acids. The CDR3 DNA sequence: TGTGCCAGCTCCCAGACTAGCGCTATAACAGATACGCAGTATTTT. As protein: CASSQTSAITDTQYF.

The rearrangement uses TRBV19 and TRBJ2-5; 8 bases match TRBD1. The CDR3 loop spans 14 amino acids. Per the germline V gene, CDR1 is LNHDA and CDR2 is SQIVND (reference sequence). J gave up 5 bases and V 5 bases, and 7 bases lay outside the gene matches. CDR3 region: CASSQGARSETQYF. DNA of the CDR3: TGTGCCAGTAGTCAGGGGGCTAGGAGTGAGACCCAGTACTTC.

J is TRBJ2-7 and V is TRBV5-4; D is perhaps TRBD2 (5 bases). Per germline, CDR1 SGHNT and CDR2 YYREEE (reference sequence). The CDR3 contains 13 residues. Trimming took 4 bases from V and 7 from J, leaving 15 bases between them. The CDR3: CASSPARVGEQYF. CDR3 nucleotide sequence: TGTGCCAGCAGCCCGGCGAGGGTGGGGGAGCAGTACTTC. Full variable domain (rest looked up from reference TRBV5-4 and TRBJ2-7): ETGVTQSPTHLIKTRGQQVTLRCSSQSGHNTVSWYQQALGQGPQFIFQYYREEENGRGNFPPRFSGLQFPNYSSELNVNALELDDSALYLCASSPARVGEQYFGPGTRLTVT.

The V call is TRBV9, the J call TRBJ1-1, with a weak D call TRBD1 (6 bases). The CDR3 contains 12 residues. V was cut by 0 bases and J by 9 bases, with 9 bases left in between. Germline V CDR1 and CDR2: SGDLS, YYNGEE. As DNA, the CDR3 is TGTGCCAGCAGCGTAGGAGGGGGACAAGCTTTCTTT. Translation: CASSVGGGQAFF.

This chain connects TRBV5-4 to TRBJ2-3; 11 positions match TRBD2. Losses at the gene ends were 2 bases for V and 6 bases for J; bases not matched to a gene: 8. CDR3 length equals 16 residues. Germline V gene data show CDR1 as SGHNT and CDR2 as YYREEE (reference sequence). CDR3: CASSLITSGRPDTQYF. CDR3 nucleotide sequence: TGTGCCAGCAGCTTAATAACTAGCGGGAGACCGGATACGCAGTATTTT.

V gene TRBV28 combines with J gene TRBJ1-2, with D possibly matching TRBD1 (5 bases). V lost 3 bases and J 5 bases, leaving 16 bases between the germline ends. The CDR3 runs to 15 residues. Germline V lookup: CDR1 MDHEN, CDR2 SYDVKM. DNA of the CDR3: TGTGCCAGCAGTTTGTCCGGACGGGGGAGGTATGGCTACACCTTC. This codes for CASSLSGRGRYGYTF.

The chain joins TRBV7-2 to TRBJ2-7; TRBD2 matches at 10 bases. Losses at the gene ends were 6 bases for V and 7 bases for J; bases not matched to a gene: 9. CDR1 SGHTA and CDR2 FQGNSA come from the germline V gene. This CDR3 comprises 14 residues. As DNA, the CDR3 is TGTGCCAGCAGAGCGGGACTAGCGACGTGGGAGCAGTACTTC. Residues: CASRAGLATWEQYF.

Regarding this clone: In the same sample, other DNA sequences code for this CDR3. The V and J genes are TRBV6-5 and TRBJ2-7; 10 bases map to TRBD2. CDR1 is MNHEY, CDR2 SVGAGI, per germline. V lost 0 bases, J lost 3 bases, and 5 bases stayed unmatched. This CDR3 comprises 16 residues. CDR3 coding DNA: TGTGCCAGCAGTTACTCAATCCTAGCGGGAGTCTACGAGCAGTACTTC. As protein: CASSYSILAGVYEQYF.

The rearrangement links TRBV7-6 to TRBJ1-2; maybe TRBD1 (5 bases). Germline CDR1 is SGHVS and CDR2 is FNYEAQ. Trimming removed 5 bases from V and 6 bases from J, with 16 bases in between. This CDR3 contains 14 residues. The CDR3 reads CASSPTNEGHGYTF. DNA of the CDR3: TGTGCCAGCAGCCCCACCAATGAGGGGCATGGCTACACCTTC.

The chain employs TRBV5-1 and TRBJ2-2; D gene uncertain. The CDR3 consists of 11 residues. Germline-derived CDR1 and CDR2 are SGHRS and YFSETQ. Trimming removed 9 bases from V and 7 bases from J, with 10 bases in between. This chain's CDR3 is CANQFGGELFF. In DNA form, the CDR3 reads TGCGCCAACCAATTCGGCGGGGAGCTGTTTTTT.

The chain uses TRBV5-1 and TRBJ2-7, with TRBD1 identical over 9 bases. The CDR3 length is 15 residues. Trimming cost V 3 bases and J 3 bases; bases outside gene matches: 7. Germline lookup yields CDR1 SGHRS and CDR2 YFSETQ. The CDR3 sequence is CASSSPGQGGYEQYF. CDR3 coding DNA: TGCGCCAGCAGCTCTCCGGGACAGGGCGGCTACGAGCAGTACTTC.

This clone was observed once. The V gene is TRBV15, the J gene TRBJ1-4; 7 bases align to TRBD1. Germline-derived CDR1 and CDR2 are LNHNV and YYDKDF (reference sequence). J gave up 8 bases and V 5 bases, and 11 bases lay outside the gene matches. This CDR3 has 15 amino acids. The CDR3 sequence: CATSRGGQASEKLFF. The DNA of the CDR3 is TGTGCCACCAGCCGGGGAGGACAGGCTTCGGAAAAACTGTTTTTT.

The chain uses TRBV7-6 and TRBJ2-5; 7 bases agree with TRBD2. In germline, CDR1 is SGHVS, CDR2 FNYEAQ. The CDR3 covers 15 residues. The V gene end was trimmed by 7 bases and the J gene end by 1 base; junction bases not matched to a gene: 9. The CDR3, as DNA: TGTGCCAGCACCTGGACTAGTCATCGCCAAGAGACCCAGTACTTC. Protein product: CASTWTSHRQETQYF.

V is TRBV5-1 and J is TRBJ2-2; D might be TRBD2 (5 bases). There are 14 residues in the CDR3. V was cut by 5 bases and J by 7 bases, with 15 bases left in between. CDR1 is SGHRS and CDR2 is YFSETQ in the germline V gene. In DNA form, the CDR3 reads TGCGCCAGCAGTTCCGTAAATGCGGGCGGGGAGCTGTTTTTT. As protein: CASSSVNAGGELFF.

The V and J genes are TRBV5-1 and TRBJ2-1, with D perhaps matching TRBD2 (6 bases). The CDR3 length is 14 residues. Between the trimmed V and J ends, which lost 2 bases and 9 bases, there was a span of 15 bases. CDR1 and CDR2 from the germline V gene are SGHRS and YFSETQ. CDR3 amino acids: CASSFGLLGGEQFF. The CDR3 coding sequence is TGCGCCAGCAGCTTCGGTCTTCTGGGAGGTGAGCAGTTCTTC.

The chain combines TRBV11-2 with TRBJ2-2, with D perhaps matching TRBD2 (6 bases). CDR1 is SGHAT and CDR2 is FQNNGV in the germline V gene. CDR3 size: 15 residues. Trimming pared 1 base from V and 3 bases from J, leaving 9 bases between. The CDR3 loop is CASSLGTTYTGELFF. Here the CDR3 DNA reads TGTGCCAGCAGCTTAGGGACTACCTACACCGGGGAGCTGTTTTTT.

This clone was counted once. The chain is built from TRBV5-5 and TRBJ2-7; 10 nucleotides line up with TRBD1. This CDR3 has 15 amino acids. Germline lookup yields CDR1 SGHKS and CDR2 YYEKEE (reference sequence). V lost 5 bases, J lost 6 bases, and 11 bases stayed unmatched. CDR3 DNA sequence: TGTGCCAGCAGAAAGGGAGGGACAGGGGACTTCGAGCAGTACTTC. It specifies CASRKGGTGDFEQYF.

The chain couples TRBV6-5 to TRBJ1-5; perhaps TRBD1 as D (6 bases). There are 14 residues in the CDR3. Germline CDR1 is MNHEY and CDR2 is SVGAGI. Trimming shortened V by 6 bases and J by 7 bases, and 16 bases separated the two germline ends. CDR3 residues: CASRRGLGSQPQHF. The DNA for the CDR3 is TGTGCCAGCAGGCGGGGGCTGGGGAGCCAGCCCCAGCATTTT.

This chain uses TRBV9 with TRBJ2-5; D is ambiguous. The CDR3 is made up of 12 amino acids. Germline CDR1 and CDR2: SGDLS and YYNGEE. V lost 4 bases and J 7 bases, leaving 11 bases between the germline ends. This CDR3 reads CASSTERGTQYF. CDR3 DNA: TGTGCCAGCAGCACCGAACGAGGGACCCAGTACTTC.

This rearrangement joins TRBV10-3 to TRBJ1-1, with TRBD1 matching 9 bases. The CDR3 length is 15 residues. The trim removed 3 bases at V and 5 bases at J, leaving 7 bases unmatched. The germline V gene has CDR1 ENHRY and CDR2 SYGVKD. CDR3 sequence (DNA): TGTGCCATCAGTGAACCCGACAGGGGGAAGACTGAAGCTTTCTTT. It codes for CAISEPDRGKTEAFF.

The J gene is TRBJ2-3, the V gene TRBV29-1; D is ambiguous. Germline V gene lookup returns CDR1 SQVTM and CDR2 ANQGSEA. The V end lost 4 bases, the J end lost 5 bases, and 13 bases lay between the germline ends. The CDR3 consists of 13 residues. CDR3 in amino acids: CSVAATSGDTQYF. Here the CDR3 DNA reads TGCAGCGTTGCGGCCACTTCGGGAGATACGCAGTATTTT.

The gene calls are TRBV30 and TRBJ2-3; no reliable D call. Trimming cost V 0 bases and J 6 bases, with 7 bases left between them. The CDR3 is 12 amino acids. Germline V CDR1 and CDR2: GTSNPN, SVGIG (reference sequence). The CDR3 loop is CAWSVSADTQYF. DNA for the CDR3: TGTGCCTGGAGTGTCTCGGCGGATACGCAGTATTTT.

Comment on this clone: Other DNA sequences within the sample encode an identical CDR3. The gene calls are TRBV9 and TRBJ1-1; D remains unclear. In germline, CDR1 is SGDLS, CDR2 YYNGEE. The CDR3 totals 13 residues. V was clipped by 0 bases and J by 2 bases, with 5 bases between them. DNA of the CDR3: TGTGCCAGCAGCGTAGTGACAAACACTGAAGCTTTCTTT. The encoded protein is CASSVVTNTEAFF. Full variable domain (missing parts from reference TRBV9 and TRBJ1-1): DSGVTQTPKHLITATGQRVTLRCSPRSGDLSVYWYQQSLDQGLQFLIQYYNGEERAKGNILERFSAQQFPDLHSELNLSSLELGDSALYFCASSVVTNTEAFFGQGTRLTVV.

This chain links TRBV25-1 with TRBJ2-3; 7 bases map to TRBD1. The V segment lost 2 bases and the J segment 8 bases; nucleotides outside the gene matches: 1. The length of the CDR3 is 12 residues. Looked up from germline, CDR1 is MGHDK and CDR2 is SYGVNS. CDR3 in amino acids: CASSENRGTQYF. The CDR3 DNA follows: TGTGCCAGCAGTGAAAACAGGGGTACGCAGTATTTT.

The chain recombines TRBV18 with TRBJ1-2, with 8 bases identical to TRBD1. After removal of 3 bases from V and 8 bases from J, the junction contained 5 bases not matched to a gene. The V gene's germline CDR1 is KGHSH and CDR2 LQKENI. The CDR3 is 13 amino acids. The CDR3 reads CASSPADRAGYTF. The DNA of the CDR3 is TGTGCCAGCTCACCCGCGGACAGGGCGGGCTACACCTTC.

The rearrangement links TRBV7-9 to TRBJ1-1; a weak D match, TRBD1 (6 bases). This CDR3 region has 17 residues. V was shortened by 5 bases and J by 4 bases, with 23 bases between the two germline ends. Germline loops: CDR1 SEHNR, CDR2 FQNEAQ (reference sequence). The chain's CDR3 is CASSPFETGFRGTEAFF. In nucleotides, the CDR3 is TGTGCCAGCAGCCCCTTTGAGACAGGATTTCGTGGCACTGAAGCTTTCTTT. Variable domain in full (rest from reference TRBV7-9 and TRBJ1-1): DTGVSQNPRHKITKRGQNVTFRCDPISEHNRLYWYRQTLGQGPEFLTYFQNEAQLEKSRLLSDRFSAERPKGSFSTLEIQRTEQGDSAMYLCASSPFETGFRGTEAFFGQGTRLTVV.

As for this clone: At the DNA level, this CDR3 is encoded by other sequences in the same sample as well. This chain joins TRBV27 and TRBJ2-2; weak D call: TRBD1 (7 bases). The V gene's germline CDR1 is MNHEY and CDR2 SMNVEV (reference sequence). Between the trimmed V and J ends, which lost 2 bases and 4 bases, there was a span of 8 bases. The CDR3 has 14 amino acids. The CDR3 is CASSLQGGTGELFF. CDR3 nucleotide sequence: TGTGCCAGCAGTTTACAGGGGGGCACCGGGGAGCTGTTTTTT.